A single T cell receptor (beta chain) is shown here with its context. Its antigen is currently unknown. The authors took one heparinised blood draw, averaging approximately 120 mL, from each donor. CD4+ cells of the naive, central memory, regulatory and stem cell-like memory types were sorted via CD45RO/CCR7/CD25/CD127/CD95/CD27. The whole isolated RNA underwent reverse transcription, so sequencing captured expressed TCRB transcripts. Assay: immunoSEQ multiplex PCR; the TCRdb copy retains only in-frame clones and omits some. The data show about 160,000 clones, approximately 8% seen once. The CDR3 is made up of 15 amino acids. Looked up from germline, CDR1 is MDHEN and CDR2 is SYDVKM. Trimming removed 7 bases at V and 5 bases at J, with 21 bases between. This record belongs to a study of beta chain features in type 1 diabetes. Study-wide results and caveats: All four CD4+ subsets of Type 1 diabetes patients contained TCRB CDR3s that were moderately but significantly shorter.

The sequenced sample was central memory CD4+ T cells from blood. The J gene is TRBJ2-7, the V gene TRBV28; possibly TRBD2 for D (6 bases). This clonotype was obtained from a man between 18 and 35 years old with type 1 diabetes. CDR3 DNA sequence: TGTGCCAGCACCTCTCTACGGGGGTACCTGAACGAGCAGTACTTC. Its translation is CASTSLRGYLNEQYF. Combining the CDR3 with reference TRBV28 and TRBJ2-7 gives the whole variable domain DVKVTQSSRYLVKRTGEKVFLECVQDMDHENMFWYRQDPGLGLRLIYFSYDVKMKEKGDIPEGYSVSREKKERFSLILESASTNQTSMYLCASTSLRGYLNEQYFGPGTRLTVT.